Following are 26 T cell receptor beta chains from one sample sequenced in a study of post-analysis software for immune sequencing data. Antigen specificity for these receptors is unknown. Broader study findings: TRBV5-6, TRBV5-1 and TRBV20-1 were among about 5 TRBV segments more frequent in patients than controls.

The TCR beta cDNA libraries contained unique molecular identifiers. TCRdb re-called the PCR reads with MiXCR, one entry per CDR3 protein. The data hold 600,000 to 700,000 distinct CDR3 sequences, with 55% to 60% observed a single time. Sample: blood. The source of these receptors is a girl aged 2-9 years with multiple sclerosis.

The chain links TRBV7-3 to TRBJ2-5; a weak D match, TRBD1 (6 bases). The CDR3 has 14 residues. Looked up from germline, CDR1 is SGHTA and CDR2 is FQGTGA. The V end was cut by 4 bases, the J end by 0 bases, with 9 bases between. The CDR3 is CASSSQGNQETQYF. CDR3 bases: TGTGCCAGCAGCTCACAGGGAAACCAAGAGACCCAGTACTTC.

This chain uses TRBV18 with TRBJ2-5; D gene ambiguous. Trimming took off 2 bases at V and 5 bases at J, with 6 bases between the two ends. The CDR3 runs to 12 residues. The V gene's germline CDR1 is KGHSH and CDR2 LQKENI. CDR3 nucleotide sequence: TGTGCCAGCTCACCAGCACCGGAGACCCAGTACTTC. Its protein product is CASSPAPETQYF.

Only one count was recorded for this clonotype. The chain carries TRBV2 and TRBJ2-1; 10 bases are shared with TRBD2. V shed 8 bases, J shed 2 bases, and the junction held 18 bases outside the gene matches. Germline V gives CDR1 SNHLY, CDR2 FYNNEI. The CDR3 contains 19 residues. DNA for the CDR3: TGTGCCAGCGGGGGTAGAAGGACTAGCGGCAGCCCCACCTACAATGAGCAGTTCTTC. This codes for CASGGRRTSGSPTYNEQFF.

This clonotype was counted between two and nine times. The chain recombines TRBV20-1 with TRBJ2-1, with D tentatively TRBD2 (5 bases). V was cut by 2 bases and J by 8 bases, with 13 bases left in between. The CDR3 length is 13 residues. Germline V lookup: CDR1 DFQATT, CDR2 SNEGSKA (reference sequence). For the CDR3, the DNA is TGCAGTGCTAGATCGGGAAGAGTCCATGAGCAGTTCTTC. The encoded protein is CSARSGRVHEQFF.

The chain combines TRBV29-1 with TRBJ2-7, with TRBD2 matching 7 bases. Germline CDR1 is SQVTM and CDR2 is ANQGSEA. There are 14 residues in the CDR3. J gave up 2 bases and V 6 bases, and 10 bases lay outside the gene matches. The CDR3 nucleotides read TGCAGCGTCGTCCCGGGGGGTTTCACCTACGAGCAGTACTTC. Its protein product is CSVVPGGFTYEQYF.

V usage is TRBV6-5 and J usage is TRBJ2-7, with D tentatively TRBD1 or TRBD2 (6 bases each). Germline V gene sequence: CDR1 MNHEY, CDR2 SVGAGI. Between the trimmed V and J ends, which lost 6 bases and 1 base, there was a span of 13 bases. CDR3 length: 14 amino acids. CDR3 DNA sequence: TGTGCCAGCAGAATGGGGGGCGTTTCCTACGAGCAGTACTTC. As protein: CASRMGGVSYEQYF.

V usage is TRBV7-9 and J usage is TRBJ2-1; 7 nucleotides align to TRBD1. Germline assignment: CDR1 SEHNR and CDR2 FQNEAQ (reference sequence). V lost 2 bases, J lost 15 bases, and 7 bases stayed unmatched. The CDR3 consists of 12 residues. The CDR3 loop reads CASSLNGRGPFF. In nucleotides, the CDR3 is TGTGCCAGCAGCTTAAACGGTAGGGGGCCGTTCTTC.

This clonotype has more than one count but fewer than ten. This chain links TRBV29-1 with TRBJ2-3, with a tentative D call TRBD2 (6 bases). Trimming removed 3 bases at V and 4 bases at J, with 11 bases between. The CDR3 runs to 13 residues. Germline values: CDR1 SQVTM, CDR2 ANQGSEA. CDR3 in DNA: TGCAGCGTTGATGTTGGGGGGTCAGATACGCAGTATTTT. Encoded protein: CSVDVGGSDTQYF.

The chain combines TRBV28 with TRBJ2-1, with a tentative D call TRBD2 (5 bases). Germline V gene lookup returns CDR1 MDHEN and CDR2 SYDVKM. Trimming pared 7 bases from V and 8 bases from J, leaving 21 bases between. This CDR3 comprises 15 residues. CDR3 in amino acids: CASTSVLGVWDEQFF. CDR3 DNA sequence: TGTGCCAGCACCTCGGTCCTGGGAGTTTGGGATGAGCAGTTCTTC.

This clonotype has more than one count but fewer than ten. The DNA of the CDR3 is TGCGCCAGCAGCCAAGATAAGACTAGGAAGGGTTGCTGTGAGCAGTTCTTC. It codes for CASSQDKTRKGCCEQFF. The chain joins TRBV4-1 to TRBJ2-1; weak D call: TRBD2 (6 bases). The germline V gene encodes CDR1 MGHRA and CDR2 YSYEKL. Trimming stripped 0 bases from V and 9 bases from J, with 21 bases between. The CDR3 is made up of 17 amino acids.

The table lists this clonotype with a few counts. This chain connects TRBV10-2 to TRBJ2-5; 10 nucleotides match TRBD2. Germline CDR1 reads WSHSY; CDR2 reads SAAADI. V shed 2 bases, J shed 4 bases, and the junction held 7 bases outside the gene matches. This CDR3 is 16 amino acids long. Written as DNA, the CDR3 is TGCGCCAGCAGTGAGCCGAGCGGGGGGGGGCGAGAGACCCAGTACTTC. It codes for CASSEPSGGGRETQYF.

The rearrangement links TRBV5-1 to TRBJ2-7, with no clear D. V lost 4 bases and J lost 0, with 5 bases in between. This CDR3 is 12 amino acids long. CDR1 SGHRS and CDR2 YFSETQ come from the germline V gene. The CDR3 sequence: CASSVPSYEQYF. CDR3 sequence (DNA): TGCGCCAGCAGCGTCCCCTCCTACGAGCAGTACTTC.

The chain employs TRBV20-1 and TRBJ2-1; D not resolved. The CDR3 is 11 residues long. V gave up 6 bases and J gave up 8 bases, with 11 bases separating them. Germline values: CDR1 DFQATT, CDR2 SNEGSKA (reference sequence). Here the CDR3 reads CSAGPLDEQFF. The CDR3, as DNA: TGCAGTGCGGGTCCGTTGGATGAGCAGTTCTTC.

The chain has TRBV6-5 and TRBJ2-3, with D unresolved. CDR3 length: 14 amino acids. Germline V gene sequence: CDR1 MNHEY, CDR2 SVGAGI. Trimming took 10 bases from V and 0 from J, leaving 14 bases between them. CDR3 loop: CAISSIESTDTQYF. The DNA of the CDR3 is TGTGCCATTTCCTCGATAGAGAGCACAGATACGCAGTATTTT.

V gene TRBV20-1 combines with J gene TRBJ2-7; D may be TRBD1 (7 bases). There are 12 residues in the CDR3. V dropped 5 bases and J dropped 3 bases, with 11 bases sitting between them. Germline V gives CDR1 DFQATT, CDR2 SNEGSKA (reference sequence). In nucleotides, the CDR3 is TGCAGTGCTCCGCGGGACAGCTACGAGCAGTACTTC. This codes for CSAPRDSYEQYF.

This chain joins TRBV29-1 and TRBJ2-2, with 8 nucleotides matching TRBD1. CDR1 is SQVTM, CDR2 ANQGSEA, per germline. The trim removed 6 bases at V and 3 bases at J, leaving 6 bases unmatched. There are 14 residues in the CDR3. The CDR3 sequence: CSVGQGVYTGELFF. The CDR3 DNA follows: TGCAGCGTCGGACAGGGCGTGTACACCGGGGAGCTGTTTTTT.

This clonotype was recorded a few times. The rearrangement joins TRBV20-1 to TRBJ2-3; TRBD2 aligns across 11 bases. V gave up 1 base and J gave up 1 base; unmatched junction bases: 13. Germline values: CDR1 DFQATT, CDR2 SNEGSKA (reference sequence). This CDR3 is built from 19 residues. The CDR3 spells CSARGSATSGVMGTDTQYF. The CDR3 DNA sequence: TGCAGTGCTAGAGGATCCGCGACTAGCGGGGTTATGGGCACAGATACGCAGTATTTT.

As for this clonotype: One end of the junction fails to match germline, which may point to a read error. This chain links TRBV4-3 with TRBJ2-3; no firm D call. There are 16 residues in the CDR3. Germline-derived CDR1 and CDR2 are LGHNA and YSLEER. The CDR3 loop reads CASSQDLNPGTDTQYF. In DNA, the CDR3 is TGCGCCAGCAGTCAAGACTTAAACCCAGGCACAGATACGCAGTATTTT.

The V and J genes are TRBV4-2 and TRBJ1-5; D is perhaps TRBD1 (5 bases). Between the trimmed V and J ends, which lost 2 bases and 0 bases, there was a span of 20 bases. CDR1 and CDR2 (germline): LGHNA, YNFKEQ. The CDR3 contains 19 residues. The CDR3 loop is CASSQPPTVGAYSNQPQHF. The CDR3 DNA is TGTGCCAGCAGCCAACCACCGACAGTGGGTGCTTATAGCAATCAGCCCCAGCATTTT.

V and J are TRBV7-9 and TRBJ1-1; TRBD1 agrees at 7 bases. The CDR3 is made up of 13 amino acids. Germline assignment: CDR1 SEHNR and CDR2 FQNEAQ (reference sequence). With 7 bases clipped from V and 1 base from J, the junction kept 3 bases outside the gene matches. The CDR3 reads CASTNRGNTEAFF. The CDR3, as DNA: TGTGCCAGCACCAACAGGGGGAACACTGAAGCTTTCTTT.

This clonotype was recorded once. This chain uses TRBV6-5 with TRBJ2-1; 8 nucleotides line up with TRBD2. V dropped 2 bases and J dropped 1; count of bases not matched to a gene: 13. The germline V gene encodes CDR1 MNHEY and CDR2 SVGAGI. The CDR3 has 19 amino acids. CDR3 nucleotides: TGTGCCAGCAGTTACGGGAGACAGCACGGGAGGGCTTCCTACAATGAGCAGTTCTTC. As protein: CASSYGRQHGRASYNEQFF.

This clonotype was seen more than once but under ten times. The chain links TRBV6-2 or TRBV6-3 to TRBJ2-1; D remains unclear. V shed 5 bases and J shed 4 bases, with 6 bases lying between them. CDR1 and CDR2 (germline): MNHEY, SVGEGT. This CDR3 contains 12 residues. CDR3 coding DNA: TGTGCCAGCAGTCCCTATTACAATGAGCAGTTCTTC. It codes for CASSPYYNEQFF.

The genes are TRBV27 and TRBJ2-5; D not resolved. Trimming took 7 bases from V and 4 from J, leaving 28 bases between them. This CDR3 contains 18 residues. Germline V gene lookup returns CDR1 MNHEY and CDR2 SMNVEV (reference sequence). The CDR3, as DNA: TGTGCCAGCACCGGGTCCCCGTTTGATAAGCGAGCCAGAGAGACCCAGTACTTC. Protein sequence: CASTGSPFDKRARETQYF.

The chain is built from TRBV5-5 and TRBJ2-3, with 14 positions matching TRBD2. This CDR3 region has 15 residues. V lost 2 bases to trimming and J lost 6 bases; unmatched junction nucleotides: 2. The germline V gene has CDR1 SGHKS and CDR2 YYEKEE (reference sequence). Written as DNA, the CDR3 is TGTGCCAGCAGCTTTGGGACTAGCGGGAGCGATACGCAGTATTTT. Translation gives CASSFGTSGSDTQYF.

Comments on this clonotype: The germline gene is not matched at one end of the junction; a read error may be the cause. This chain uses TRBV7-8 with TRBJ2-3, with D possibly being TRBD2 (7 bases). Germline CDR1 SGHVS, CDR2 FQNEAQ. This CDR3 has 17 residues. The chain's CDR3 is CASSLGRGARETDPQYF. CDR3 bases: TGTGCCAGCAGCTTGGGACGGGGGGCGCGAGAGACAGATCCGCAGTATTTT.

This clonotype was recorded a few times. The chain recombines TRBV29-1 with TRBJ2-1; D perhaps matches TRBD2 (6 bases). Germline V lookup: CDR1 SQVTM, CDR2 ANQGSEA. This CDR3 has 11 residues. The V gene lost 8 bases and the J gene lost 4 bases, with 9 bases spanning the gap. CDR3: CSPAGYNEQFF. The CDR3 coding sequence is TGCAGCCCTGCGGGGTACAATGAGCAGTTCTTC.